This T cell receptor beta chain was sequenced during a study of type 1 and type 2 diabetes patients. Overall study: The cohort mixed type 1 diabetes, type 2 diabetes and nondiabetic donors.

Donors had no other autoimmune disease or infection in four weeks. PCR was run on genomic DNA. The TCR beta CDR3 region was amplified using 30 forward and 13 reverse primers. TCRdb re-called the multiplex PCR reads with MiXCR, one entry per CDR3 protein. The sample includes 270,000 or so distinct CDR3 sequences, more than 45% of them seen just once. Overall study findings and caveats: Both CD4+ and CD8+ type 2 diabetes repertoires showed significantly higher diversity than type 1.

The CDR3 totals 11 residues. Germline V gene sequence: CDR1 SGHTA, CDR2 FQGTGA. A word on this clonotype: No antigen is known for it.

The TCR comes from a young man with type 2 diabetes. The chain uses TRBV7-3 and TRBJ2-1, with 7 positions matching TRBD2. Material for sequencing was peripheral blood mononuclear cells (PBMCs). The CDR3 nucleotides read TGTCCCCGACTAGCTGGCAATGAGCAGTTCTTC. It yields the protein CPRLAGNEQFF. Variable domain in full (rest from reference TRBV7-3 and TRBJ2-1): GAGVSQTPSNKVTEKGKYVELRCDPISGHTALYWYRQSLGQGPEFLIYFQGTGAADDSGLPNDRFFAVRPEGSVSTLKIQRTERGDSAVYLCPRLAGNEQFFGPGTRLTVL.